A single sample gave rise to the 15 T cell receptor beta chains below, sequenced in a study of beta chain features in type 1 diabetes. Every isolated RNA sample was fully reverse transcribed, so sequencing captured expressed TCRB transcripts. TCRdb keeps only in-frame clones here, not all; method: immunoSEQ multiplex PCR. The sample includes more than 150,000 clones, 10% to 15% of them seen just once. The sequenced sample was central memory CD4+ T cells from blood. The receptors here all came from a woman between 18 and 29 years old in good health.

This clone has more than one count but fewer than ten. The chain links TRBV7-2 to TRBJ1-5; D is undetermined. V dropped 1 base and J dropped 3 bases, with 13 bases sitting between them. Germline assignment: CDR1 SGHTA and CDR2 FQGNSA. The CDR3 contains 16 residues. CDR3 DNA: TGTGCCAGCAGCTTAGACACTAGGAGGCCCAATCAGCCCCAGCATTTT. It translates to CASSLDTRRPNQPQHF.

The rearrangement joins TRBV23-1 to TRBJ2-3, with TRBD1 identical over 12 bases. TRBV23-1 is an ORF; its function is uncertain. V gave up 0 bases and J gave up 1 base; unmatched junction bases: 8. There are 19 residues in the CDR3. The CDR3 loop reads CASSQSGTGGKDGTDTQYF. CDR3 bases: TGCGCCAGCAGTCAATCTGGGACAGGGGGCAAGGATGGCACAGATACGCAGTATTTT.

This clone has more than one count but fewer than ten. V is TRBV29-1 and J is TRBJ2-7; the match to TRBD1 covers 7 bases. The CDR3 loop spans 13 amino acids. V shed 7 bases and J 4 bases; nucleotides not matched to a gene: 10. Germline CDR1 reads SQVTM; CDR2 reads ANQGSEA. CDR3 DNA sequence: TGCAGCGGCCGAAAATCACAGGGGTACGAGCAGTACTTC. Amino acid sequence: CSGRKSQGYEQYF.

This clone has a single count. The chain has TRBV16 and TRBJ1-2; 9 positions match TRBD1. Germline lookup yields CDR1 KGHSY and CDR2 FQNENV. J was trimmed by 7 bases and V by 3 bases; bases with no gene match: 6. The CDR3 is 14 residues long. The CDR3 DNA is TGTGCCAGCAGCCACCGGGACAGGGTAGGTGGCTACACCTTC. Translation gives CASSHRDRVGGYTF.

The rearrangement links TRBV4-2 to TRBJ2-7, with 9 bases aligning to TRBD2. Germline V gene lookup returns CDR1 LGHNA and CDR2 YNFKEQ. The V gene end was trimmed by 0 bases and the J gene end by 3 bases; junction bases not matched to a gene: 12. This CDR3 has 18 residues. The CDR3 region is CASSQDTASVAGVYEQYF. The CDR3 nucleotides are TGTGCCAGCAGCCAAGATACGGCGTCGGTAGCGGGAGTCTACGAGCAGTACTTC.

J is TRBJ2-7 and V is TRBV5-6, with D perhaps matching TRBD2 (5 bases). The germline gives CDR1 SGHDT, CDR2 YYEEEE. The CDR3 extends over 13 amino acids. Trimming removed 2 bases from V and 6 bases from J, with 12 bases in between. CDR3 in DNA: TGTGCCAGCAGCTTTTGGGGAGTAGCCGAGCAGTACTTC. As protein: CASSFWGVAEQYF.

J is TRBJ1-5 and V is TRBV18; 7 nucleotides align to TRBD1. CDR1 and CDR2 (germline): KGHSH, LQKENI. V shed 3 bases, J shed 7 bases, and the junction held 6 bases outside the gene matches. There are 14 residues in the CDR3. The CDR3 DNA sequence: TGTGCCAGCTCACCGACAGGGACGGCCCAGCCCCAGCATTTT. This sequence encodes CASSPTGTAQPQHF.

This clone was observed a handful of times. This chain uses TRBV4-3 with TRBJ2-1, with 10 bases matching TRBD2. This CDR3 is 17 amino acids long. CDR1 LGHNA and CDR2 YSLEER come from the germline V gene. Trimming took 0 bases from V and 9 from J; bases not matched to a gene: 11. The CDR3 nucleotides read TGCGCCAGCAGCCAAGATTTCGGCCTAGCGGGAGTAGGTGAGCAGTTCTTC. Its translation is CASSQDFGLAGVGEQFF.

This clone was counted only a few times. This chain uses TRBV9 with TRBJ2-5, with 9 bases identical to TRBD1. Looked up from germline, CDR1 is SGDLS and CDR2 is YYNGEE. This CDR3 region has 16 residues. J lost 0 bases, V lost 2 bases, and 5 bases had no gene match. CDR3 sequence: CASSVSDRGYQETQYF. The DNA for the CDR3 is TGTGCCAGCAGCGTGTCGGACAGGGGATACCAAGAGACCCAGTACTTC.

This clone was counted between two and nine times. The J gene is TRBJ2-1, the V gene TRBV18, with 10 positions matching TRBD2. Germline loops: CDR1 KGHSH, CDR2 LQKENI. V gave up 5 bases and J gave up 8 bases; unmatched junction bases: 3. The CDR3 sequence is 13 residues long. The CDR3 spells CASSSLAGDEQFF. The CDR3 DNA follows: TGTGCCAGCTCATCCCTAGCGGGAGATGAGCAGTTCTTC.

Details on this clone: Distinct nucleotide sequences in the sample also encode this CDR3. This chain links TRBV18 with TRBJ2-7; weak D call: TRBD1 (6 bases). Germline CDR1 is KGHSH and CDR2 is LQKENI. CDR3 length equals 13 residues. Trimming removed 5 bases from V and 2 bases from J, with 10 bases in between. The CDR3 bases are TGTGCCAGCTCAGGACGGACAGCCTACGAGCAGTACTTC. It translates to CASSGRTAYEQYF.

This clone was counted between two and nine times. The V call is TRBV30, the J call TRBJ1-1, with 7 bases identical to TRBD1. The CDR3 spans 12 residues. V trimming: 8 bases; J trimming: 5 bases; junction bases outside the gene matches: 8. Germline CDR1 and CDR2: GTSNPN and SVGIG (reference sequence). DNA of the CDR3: TGTGCCGTGACAGGGATTGGGACTGAAGCTTTCTTT. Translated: CAVTGIGTEAFF.

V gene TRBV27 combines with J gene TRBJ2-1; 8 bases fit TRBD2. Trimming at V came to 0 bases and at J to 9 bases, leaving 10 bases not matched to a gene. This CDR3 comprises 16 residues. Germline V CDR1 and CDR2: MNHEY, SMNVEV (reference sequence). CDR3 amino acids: CASSLSGTIAGFEQFF. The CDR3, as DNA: TGTGCCAGCAGTTTATCAGGGACAATAGCGGGGTTTGAGCAGTTCTTC.

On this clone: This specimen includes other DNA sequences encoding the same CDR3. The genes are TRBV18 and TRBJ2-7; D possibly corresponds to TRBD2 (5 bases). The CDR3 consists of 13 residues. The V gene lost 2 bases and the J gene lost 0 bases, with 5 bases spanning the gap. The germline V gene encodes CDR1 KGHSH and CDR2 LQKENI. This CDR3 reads CASSPGSSYEQYF. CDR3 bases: TGTGCCAGCTCACCAGGGAGCTCCTACGAGCAGTACTTC.

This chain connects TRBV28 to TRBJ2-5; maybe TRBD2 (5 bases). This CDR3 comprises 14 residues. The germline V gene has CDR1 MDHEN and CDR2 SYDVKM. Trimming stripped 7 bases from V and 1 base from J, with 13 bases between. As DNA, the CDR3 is TGTGCCAGCAATCCGCGGGCCTTCCAAGAGACCCAGTACTTC. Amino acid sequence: CASNPRAFQETQYF.